These 14 T cell receptor beta chains were sequenced from one sample in a study of blood T cell repertoires in COVID-19. The table came from immunoSEQ multiplex PCR; TCRdb's copy has only in-frame clones and leaves some out. This table has tens of thousands of clones, 81% appearing once. The sequencing input was peripheral blood. These receptors were obtained from a woman in her sixties or seventies with acute or convalescent COVID-19.

This clone was recorded only once. J is TRBJ2-3 and V is TRBV18; no clear D gene. Deletions cut 2 bases from V and 2 bases from J, with 8 bases between. The CDR3 runs to 14 residues. From germline, CDR1 is KGHSH and CDR2 LQKENI. The CDR3 sequence is CASSPSRSTDTQYF. CDR3 nucleotides: TGTGCCAGCTCACCATCCAGGTCCACAGATACGCAGTATTTT. Full variable domain (rest looked up from reference TRBV18 and TRBJ2-3): NAGVMQNPRHLVRRRGQEARLRCSPMKGHSHVYWYRQLPEEGLKFMVYLQKENIIDESGMPKERFSAEFPKEGPSILRIQQVVRGDSAAYFCASSPSRSTDTQYFGPGTRLTVL.

V is TRBV28 and J is TRBJ1-3, with D perhaps matching TRBD1 (5 bases). Germline CDR1 reads MDHEN; CDR2 reads SYDVKM. The V and J ends lost 10 bases and 0 bases respectively, with 13 bases between them. CDR3 length equals 14 residues. The CDR3 nucleotides are TGTGCCACGAGACCGGGGGTCTCTGGAAACACCATATATTTT. Translated: CATRPGVSGNTIYF.

The chain recombines TRBV20-1 with TRBJ1-4, with 7 nucleotides matching TRBD1. V trimming: 6 bases; J trimming: 8 bases; junction bases outside the gene matches: 3. The CDR3 runs 11 residues. Germline V CDR1 and CDR2: DFQATT, SNEGSKA (reference sequence). The CDR3 region has the DNA TGCAGTGCATGGACAGGAGAAAAACTGTTTTTT. This translates into CSAWTGEKLFF.

The chain couples TRBV6-1 to TRBJ2-7; no firm D call. Germline loops: CDR1 MNHNS, CDR2 SASEGT. V was clipped by 5 bases and J by 2 bases, with 13 bases between them. The CDR3 runs to 14 residues. The CDR3 nucleotides are TGTGCCAGCAGTTCATCACATCTAGCCTACGAGCAGTACTTC. Amino acid sequence: CASSSSHLAYEQYF.

The gene calls are TRBV5-5 and TRBJ2-3; no firm D call. The CDR3 has 14 amino acids. The V gene lost 0 bases and the J gene lost 5 bases, with 10 bases spanning the gap. CDR1 is SGHKS, CDR2 YYEKEE, per germline (reference sequence). The CDR3 region is CASSLGAPGDTQYF. CDR3 coding DNA: TGTGCCAGCAGCTTGGGCGCGCCAGGAGATACGCAGTATTTT.

The chain links TRBV5-1 to TRBJ1-1; no definite D call. The CDR3 runs to 14 residues. The V gene lost 0 bases and the J gene lost 1 base, with 7 bases spanning the gap. Germline V gene sequence: CDR1 SGHRS, CDR2 YFSETQ. CDR3 nucleotides: TGCGCCAGCAGCTTGGTACTCGGGAACACTGAAGCTTTCTTT. The encoded protein is CASSLVLGNTEAFF. Looking up the rest from reference TRBV5-1 and TRBJ1-1 gives the full variable domain: KAGVTQTPRYLIKTRGQQVTLSCSPISGHRSVSWYQQTPGQGLQFLFEYFSETQRNKGNFPGRFSGRQFSNSRSEMNVSTLELGDSALYLCASSLVLGNTEAFFGQGTRLTVV.

The chain links TRBV5-1 to TRBJ2-3, with TRBD1 matching 9 bases. V gave up 4 bases and J gave up 5 bases; unmatched junction bases: 5. The germline CDR1 and CDR2 sequences are SGHRS and YFSETQ. The CDR3 is 14 amino acids. The DNA of the CDR3 is TGCGCCAGCAGCGAGGGACAGGGTTTAGATACGCAGTATTTT. Translated, it gives CASSEGQGLDTQYF. The variable domain in full, with the rest retrieved from reference TRBV5-1 and TRBJ2-3, is KAGVTQTPRYLIKTRGQQVTLSCSPISGHRSVSWYQQTPGQGLQFLFEYFSETQRNKGNFPGRFSGRQFSNSRSEMNVSTLELGDSALYLCASSEGQGLDTQYFGPGTRLTVL.

The chain uses TRBV5-1 and TRBJ2-3, with 8 nucleotides matching TRBD2. From germline, CDR1 is SGHRS and CDR2 YFSETQ. J lost 4 bases, V lost 0 bases, and 1 base had no gene match. The length of the CDR3 is 14 residues. CDR3 sequence: CASSLERGSDTQYF. As DNA, the CDR3 is TGCGCCAGCAGCTTGGAGCGGGGGTCAGATACGCAGTATTTT.

The chain employs TRBV19 and TRBJ2-7; 8 bases map to TRBD1. The CDR3 runs to 14 residues. In germline, CDR1 is LNHDA, CDR2 SQIVND (reference sequence). J lost 3 bases, V lost 5 bases, and 6 bases had no gene match. For the CDR3, the DNA is TGTGCCAGTAGTTCCGGACAGGGAGTCTACGAGCAGTACTTC. The encoded protein is CASSSGQGVYEQYF.

This chain links TRBV7-9 with TRBJ1-4; TRBD1 matches 8 bases. Germline CDR1 is SEHNR and CDR2 is FQNEAQ (reference sequence). The CDR3 totals 14 residues. Trimming removed 4 bases from V and 6 bases from J; junction bases left unmatched: 4. The CDR3 bases are TGTGCCAGCAGCTGGGACAGGAAATATGAAAAACTGTTTTTT. It specifies CASSWDRKYEKLFF.

V usage is TRBV7-8 and J usage is TRBJ1-1; D gene ambiguous. Germline-derived CDR1 and CDR2 are SGHVS and FQNEAQ. V lost 5 bases and J 1 base, leaving 17 bases between the germline ends. CDR3 length: 16 residues. The CDR3 nucleotides read TGTGCCAGCAGCCCTAGCGGGTTACAGAGGAACACTGAAGCTTTCTTT. The encoded protein is CASSPSGLQRNTEAFF.

The rearrangement joins TRBV5-1 to TRBJ2-1; D unresolved. The CDR3 extends over 15 amino acids. With 0 bases removed from V and 5 bases from J, the gap between germline ends came to 12 bases. Germline-derived CDR1 and CDR2 are SGHRS and YFSETQ. For the CDR3, the DNA is TGCGCCAGCAGCTTGGACAGCCCCAGACACAATGAGCAGTTCTTC. As protein: CASSLDSPRHNEQFF.

The V call is TRBV11-2, the J call TRBJ1-1; D is uncertain. The V end was cut by 2 bases, the J end by 1 base, with 8 bases between. Germline CDR1 reads SGHAT; CDR2 reads FQNNGV. This CDR3 is built from 14 residues. The CDR3 nucleotides read TGTGCCAGCAGCTTATCGTCAGGGAACACTGAAGCTTTCTTT. The encoded protein is CASSLSSGNTEAFF. The full variable domain, in which reference TRBV11-2 and TRBJ1-1 provide the parts outside the CDR3, is EAGVAQSPRYKIIEKRQSVAFWCNPISGHATLYWYQQILGQGPKLLIQFQNNGVVDDSQLPKDRFSAERLKGVDSTLKIQPAKLEDSAVYLCASSLSSGNTEAFFGQGTRLTVV.

This clone was seen only a few times. The chain uses TRBV6-5 and TRBJ2-7; maybe TRBD1 (6 bases). The length of the CDR3 is 14 residues. Trimming stripped 6 bases from V and 0 bases from J, with 12 bases between. Germline CDR1 and CDR2: MNHEY and SVGAGI. The CDR3 sequence: CASSADRSSYEQYF. CDR3 nucleotides: TGTGCCAGCAGCGCAGACAGGAGCTCCTACGAGCAGTACTTC.